A selection of T cell receptor beta chains follows, all from one sample in a study of CD8 T cells in ankylosing spondylitis. One entry per CDR3 protein results from TCRdb running MiXCR on the 5' RACE reads. This sample has around 230,000 distinct CDR3 sequences, with around 7.8% found just once. The sample consisted of blood, either unsorted or a sorted T cell fraction (not recorded which). The receptor source for this set is a male donor with ankylosing spondylitis or in good health (not recorded which). CDR3s leave out the opening cysteine and the closing phenylalanine or tryptophan. Each record gives: J gene, D gene, V gene, CDR3 protein. A D gene is named only where the DNA matches it firmly.

>TRBJ2-5|TRBD1|TRBV5-1
ASSLGQGRMETQY
>TRBJ2-5|TRBD1|TRBV7-2
ASSLTWTGWEETQY
>TRBJ2-7|-|TRBV7-3
ASSLWPNYEQY
>TRBJ2-7|TRBD2|TRBV20-1
SAGRTSGYEQY
>TRBJ2-5|-|TRBV6-2/TRBV6-3
ASSRVSGETQY
>TRBJ2-1|TRBD2|TRBV12-5
ASGLARLRGLAGKDEQF
>TRBJ1-2|TRBD1|TRBV7-2
ASSFDRGPYGYT
>TRBJ1-1|TRBD1|TRBV20-1
SALTGANTEAF
>TRBJ1-5|-|TRBV20-1
SATPINQPQH
>TRBJ2-1|-|TRBV20-1
SARGPHPSSYNEQF
>TRBJ1-5|TRBD1|TRBV29-1
SVEVSQGAQPQH
>TRBJ2-1|TRBD1|TRBV6-1
ASTMGDRGYNEQF
>TRBJ1-5|-|TRBV7-9
ASSLGHLNQPQD
>TRBJ2-2|-|TRBV13
ASSLGRRELF
>TRBJ1-1|-|TRBV12-3/TRBV12-4
ASSLYQGISEAF
>TRBJ1-2|-|TRBV20-1
SARDGLANGGDYGYT
>TRBJ2-1|TRBD1|TRBV20-1
SATFDRGLYNEQF
>TRBJ2-7|-|TRBV27
ASSLSQRGGTYEQY
>TRBJ2-7|-|TRBV4-3
ASSQDSRYEQY
>TRBJ1-4|-|TRBV5-1
ASSLDPAVANEKLF
>TRBJ2-3|TRBD2|TRBV10-2
ASRMTSGRAHRGDTQY
>TRBJ1-5|TRBD1|TRBV30
AWSRGQPNQPQH
>TRBJ2-1|-|TRBV27
ASDFGAGVENEQF
>TRBJ1-2|TRBD1|TRBV5-1
ASARDSDYGYT
>TRBJ2-7|-|TRBV5-1
ASSEGNPTSEHY
>TRBJ1-2|-|TRBV29-1
SVDDSYGYT
>TRBJ2-3|-|TRBV6-2/TRBV6-3
ASTTPGTQKRDTQY
>TRBJ2-1|-|TRBV5-4
ASSFQAGPFNEQF
>TRBJ2-1|-|TRBV20-1
SAREREAYNEQF
>TRBJ1-5|-|TRBV10-3
AISEGQLSNQPQH